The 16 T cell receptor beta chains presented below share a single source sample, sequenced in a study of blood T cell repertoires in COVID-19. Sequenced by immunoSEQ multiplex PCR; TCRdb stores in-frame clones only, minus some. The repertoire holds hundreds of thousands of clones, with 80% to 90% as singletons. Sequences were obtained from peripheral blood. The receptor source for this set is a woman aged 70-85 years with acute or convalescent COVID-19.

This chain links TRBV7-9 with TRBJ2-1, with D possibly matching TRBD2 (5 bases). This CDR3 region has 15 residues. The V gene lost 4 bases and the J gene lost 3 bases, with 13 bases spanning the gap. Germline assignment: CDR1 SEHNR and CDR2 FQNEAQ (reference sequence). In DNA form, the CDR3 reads TGTGCCAGCAGCTACCGACTAACTGACTACAATGAGCAGTTCTTC. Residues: CASSYRLTDYNEQFF.

The CDR3 loop reads CASSSGQGAIYGYTF. The CDR3 nucleotides read TGTGCCAGCAGTTCTGGACAGGGGGCGATCTATGGCTACACCTTC. The chain combines TRBV28 with TRBJ1-2, with TRBD1 matching over 11 bases. This CDR3 has 15 amino acids. Trimming at V came to 4 bases and at J to 4 bases, leaving 5 bases not matched to a gene. Looked up from germline, CDR1 is MDHEN and CDR2 is SYDVKM.

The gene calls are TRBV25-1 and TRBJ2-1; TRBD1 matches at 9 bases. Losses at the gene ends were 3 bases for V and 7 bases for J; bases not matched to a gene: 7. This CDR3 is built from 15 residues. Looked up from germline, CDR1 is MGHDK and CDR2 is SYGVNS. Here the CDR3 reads CASSESRQGDNEQFF. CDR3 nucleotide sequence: TGTGCCAGCAGTGAGTCGAGACAGGGGGATAATGAGCAGTTCTTC.

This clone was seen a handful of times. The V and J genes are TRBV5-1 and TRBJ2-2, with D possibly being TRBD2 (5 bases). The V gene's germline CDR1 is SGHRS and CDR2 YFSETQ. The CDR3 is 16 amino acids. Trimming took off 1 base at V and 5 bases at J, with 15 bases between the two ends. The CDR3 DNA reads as TGCGCCAGCAGCTTGCGGGCTAGCCGGGGTACCGGGGAGCTGTTTTTT. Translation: CASSLRASRGTGELFF. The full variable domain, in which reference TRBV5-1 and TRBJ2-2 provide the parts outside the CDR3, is KAGVTQTPRYLIKTRGQQVTLSCSPISGHRSVSWYQQTPGQGLQFLFEYFSETQRNKGNFPGRFSGRQFSNSRSEMNVSTLELGDSALYLCASSLRASRGTGELFFGEGSRLTVL.

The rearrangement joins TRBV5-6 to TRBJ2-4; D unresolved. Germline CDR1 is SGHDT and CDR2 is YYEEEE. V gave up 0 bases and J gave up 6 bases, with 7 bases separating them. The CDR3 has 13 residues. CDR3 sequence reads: CASSLGHVNIQYF. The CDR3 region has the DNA TGTGCCAGCAGCTTGGGACACGTAAACATTCAGTACTTC.

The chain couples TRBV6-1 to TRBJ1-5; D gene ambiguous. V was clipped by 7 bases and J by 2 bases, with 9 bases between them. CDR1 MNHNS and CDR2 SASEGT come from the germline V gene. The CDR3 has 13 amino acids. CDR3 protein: CASIKRGNQPQHF. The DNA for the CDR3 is TGTGCCAGCATCAAACGCGGCAATCAGCCCCAGCATTTT.

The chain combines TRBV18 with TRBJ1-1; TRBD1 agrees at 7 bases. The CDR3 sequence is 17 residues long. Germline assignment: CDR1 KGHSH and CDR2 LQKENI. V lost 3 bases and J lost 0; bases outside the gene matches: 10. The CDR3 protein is CASSPSGGRYMNTEAFF. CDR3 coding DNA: TGTGCCAGCTCACCGTCAGGGGGAAGATATATGAACACTGAAGCTTTCTTT.

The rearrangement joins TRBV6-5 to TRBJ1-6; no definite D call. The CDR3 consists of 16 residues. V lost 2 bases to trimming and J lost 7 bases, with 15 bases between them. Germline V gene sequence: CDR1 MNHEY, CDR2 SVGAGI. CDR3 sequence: CASSYGMEGLNSPLHF. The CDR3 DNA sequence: TGTGCCAGCAGTTACGGTATGGAGGGTTTGAATTCACCCCTCCACTTT.

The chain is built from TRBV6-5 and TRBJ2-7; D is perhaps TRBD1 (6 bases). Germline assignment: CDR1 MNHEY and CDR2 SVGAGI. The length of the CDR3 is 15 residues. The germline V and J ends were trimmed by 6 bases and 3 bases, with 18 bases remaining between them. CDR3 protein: CASRPSIGQFYEQYF. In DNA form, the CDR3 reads TGTGCCAGCAGACCTTCAATAGGACAGTTCTACGAGCAGTACTTC.

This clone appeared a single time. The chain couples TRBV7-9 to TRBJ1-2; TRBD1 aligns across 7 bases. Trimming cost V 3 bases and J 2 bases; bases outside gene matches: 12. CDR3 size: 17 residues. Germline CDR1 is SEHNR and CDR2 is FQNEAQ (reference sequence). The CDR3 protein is CASSFRGQVVGNYGYTF. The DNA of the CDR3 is TGTGCCAGCAGCTTTAGAGGACAGGTAGTTGGGAACTATGGCTACACCTTC. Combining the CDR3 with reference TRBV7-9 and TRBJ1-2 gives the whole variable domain DTGVSQNPRHKITKRGQNVTFRCDPISEHNRLYWYRQTLGQGPEFLTYFQNEAQLEKSRLLSDRFSAERPKGSFSTLEIQRTEQGDSAMYLCASSFRGQVVGNYGYTFGSGTRLTVV.

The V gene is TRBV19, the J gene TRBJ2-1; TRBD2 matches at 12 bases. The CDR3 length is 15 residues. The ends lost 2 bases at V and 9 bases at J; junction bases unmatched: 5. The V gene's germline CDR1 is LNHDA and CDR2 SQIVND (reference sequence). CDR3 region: CASSILAGGLGEQFF. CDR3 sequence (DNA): TGTGCCAGTAGTATACTAGCGGGGGGGCTTGGTGAGCAGTTCTTC. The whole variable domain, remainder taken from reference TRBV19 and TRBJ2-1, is DGGITQSPKYLFRKEGQNVTLSCEQNLNHDAMYWYRQDPGQGLRLIYYSQIVNDFQKGDIAEGYSVSREKKESFPLTVTSAQKNPTAFYLCASSILAGGLGEQFFGPGTRLTVL.

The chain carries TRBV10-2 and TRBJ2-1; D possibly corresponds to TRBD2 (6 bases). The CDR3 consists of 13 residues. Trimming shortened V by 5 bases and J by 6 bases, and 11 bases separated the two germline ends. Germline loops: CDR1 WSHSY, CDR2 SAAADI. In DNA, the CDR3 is TGCGCCAGCAGTTGGGACTTGATCAATGAGCAGTTCTTC. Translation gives CASSWDLINEQFF.

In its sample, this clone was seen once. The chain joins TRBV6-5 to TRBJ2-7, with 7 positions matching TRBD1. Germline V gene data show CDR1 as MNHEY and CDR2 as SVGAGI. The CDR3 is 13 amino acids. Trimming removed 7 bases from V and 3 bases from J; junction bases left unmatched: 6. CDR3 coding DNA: TGTGCCAGCAATGGCAGGGGGTTCTACGAGCAGTACTTC. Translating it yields CASNGRGFYEQYF.

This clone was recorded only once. The CDR3 is CASSARLLGGYGYTF. The CDR3 bases are TGTGCCAGCAGCGCTCGTCTTTTGGGGGGGTATGGCTACACCTTC. The chain combines TRBV7-8 with TRBJ1-2; D might be TRBD1 (5 bases). This CDR3 has 15 residues. V lost 5 bases and J lost 5, with 18 bases in between. Germline lookup yields CDR1 SGHVS and CDR2 FQNEAQ.

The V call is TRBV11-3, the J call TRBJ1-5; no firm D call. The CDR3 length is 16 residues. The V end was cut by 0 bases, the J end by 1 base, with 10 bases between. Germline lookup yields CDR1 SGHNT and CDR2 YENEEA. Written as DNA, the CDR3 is TGTGCCAGCAGCTTAGATAATCGAAGCAGCAATCAGCCCCAGCATTTT. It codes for CASSLDNRSSNQPQHF.

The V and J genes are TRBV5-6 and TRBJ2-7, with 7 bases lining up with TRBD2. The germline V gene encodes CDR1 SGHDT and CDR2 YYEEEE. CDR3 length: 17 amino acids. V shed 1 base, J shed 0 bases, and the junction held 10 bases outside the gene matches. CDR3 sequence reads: CASSLSGRPMVSYEQYF. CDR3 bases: TGTGCCAGCAGCTTGTCCGGGAGGCCGATGGTCTCCTACGAGCAGTACTTC.